This T cell receptor (beta chain) is drawn from a study of identical twins. CDR1 and CDR2 (germline): LNHDA, SQIVND (reference sequence). The CDR3 has 15 amino acids. Trimming removed 3 bases from V and 2 bases from J; junction bases left unmatched: 2. Through template switching, a universal primer site was introduced, and the cDNA contained unique molecular identifiers. Each CDR3 protein gets one entry after TCRdb re-called the 5' RACE reads with MiXCR. The profile shows roughly 230,000 distinct CDR3 sequences, approximately 8.6% of them singletons. Separately, the same data were catalogued under a study of yellow fever vaccine responses in identical twins.

This TCR came from a woman younger than 30 in good health. Sequencing was carried out using CD8+ T cells sorted from blood. The chain recombines TRBV19 with TRBJ2-3, with 10 nucleotides matching TRBD2. Here the CDR3 reads CASSILAGDTDTQYF. CDR3 nucleotide sequence: TGTGCCAGTAGTATCCTAGCGGGAGACACAGATACGCAGTATTTT.